This TCR beta chain was profiled in a study of T cells after yellow fever vaccination (dated by TCRdb to about 2019). Notes on the research overall: The SMART-Seq v4 Ultra Low Input RNA kit was used to prepare libraries from fractions with low cell numbers. To follow T-cell clones before and after primary and booster YFV17D yellow fever vaccination, bulk TCR alpha and beta repertoires were sequenced over time. Two healthy male donors made up the cohort, one aged 18 to 29 years and the other aged 30 to 40 years. Bulk PBMC replicates and cell subsets were isolated from blood drawn at multiple timepoints before and after both primary and secondary immunization. What the work shows at the level of the full study, not this receptor alone: Computational filtering was required because FACS-sorted repertoires could contain abundant contaminating clonotypes from the bulk population. After the booster, most of the clones that had expanded following primary vaccination were detected again (just under 97% of CD4 and 80% to 90% of CD8), which suggests that memory was broadly maintained. Compared with the primary T-cell response, the secondary T-cell response was faster but weaker, reaching its peak on day 5 rather than on day 15. A small share of clonotypes occurred in both CD4 and CD8 compartments, likely arising from convergent recombination. Because the study included only a couple of donors, the extent to which the findings can be generalized is limited.

Based on the germline V gene (reference sequence), the CDR1 and CDR2 sequences are DFQATT and SNEGSKA. The germline ends are 11 bases apart after V is trimmed by 2 bases and J by 6 bases. The CDR3 runs 13 amino acids, cysteine and phenylalanine included. This entry keeps only the CDR3 DNA: 39 bases, framed from base 1. In light of the paper, this sample's treatment or condition label describes: live attenuated yellow fever vaccine strain. PBMCs were isolated from peripheral blood using a standard Ficoll-Paque protocol. Dynabeads CD4 and CD8 positive selection kits were used to isolate the CD4 and CD8 T-cell fractions. RNA was extracted with TriZol from bulk PBMCs, CD4 and CD8 fractions, and dextramer-positive and dextramer-negative fractions. TCR cDNA was made using 5'RACE template switching, a step that added a universal primer site and unique molecular identifiers. Priming of cDNA synthesis was performed from both the TCR alpha and TCR beta constant segments. Library amplification involved two PCR steps, and the second step added sample barcodes and sequencing adapters. Sequencing of libraries was done on Illumina HiSeq 2500 (2x100 bp) or NovaSeq (2x150 bp). The original pipeline was this. Demultiplexing of reads and collapsing into UMI consensus sequences were performed with MIGEC, and V(D)J alignment was carried out with MiXCR. Clonotypes responding to the vaccine were identified with edgeR on replicate PBMC samples, with the criteria of FDR below 0.01 and a log2 fold change above 5 up to day 15. Each bulk clonotype was labeled CD4 or CD8 based on which sequenced repertoire, CD4 or CD8, contained the clonotype at higher abundance. TCRdb's own reprocessing of the public reads used fastp at Q25 and MiXCR and kept productive beta chains. Each record represents a unique CDR3 protein, reported with the most common genes and DNA among its rows. The V and J calls follow TCRdb's processing rather than the paper's. The sample table lists under 150,000 distinct CDR3 sequences, 7.7% of them with a count of one. In total, the top ten clones hold about 0.73% of the sample.

To note about this clonotype: It lacks a known antigen. Per-base quality was not reported, and no clone a single base away is much larger than it.

This TCR came from a man aged 25-45 years who received the YFV17D yellow fever vaccine. The chain was built from TRBV20-1 and TRBJ2-1; 6 matching bases give a weak D call of TRBD2. Source: CD4+ T cells sorted from PBMCs, taken 5 days after the yellow fever booster vaccination. The nucleotides are TGCAGTGCTAGAACCCCAGCGGGCAATGAGCAGTTCTTC. Its translation reads: CSARTPAGNEQFF.